This T cell receptor (beta chain) was identified during a study of blood T cells in healthy people across ages. Germline lookup yields CDR1 DFQATT and CDR2 SNEGSKA (reference sequence). The CDR3 spans 15 residues. The junction had 9 bases not matched to a gene; V was cut back by 4 bases and J by 7 bases. Alongside a J-beta primer mix, a sample-barcoded 5' primer served in a second PCR lasting about 7 to 12 cycles. TCRdb reprocessed the 5' RACE reads with MiXCR, giving one entry per CDR3 protein. Altogether around 1,700,000 distinct CDR3 sequences are present, under 30% being singletons, with the ten largest covering roughly 8%.

The rearrangement uses TRBV20-1 and TRBJ2-3; the match to TRBD2 covers 12 bases. The sequence derives from a woman aged 25 to 39 in good health. The material sequenced was blood. CDR3: CSATTTSGRLNTQYF. CDR3 DNA sequence: TGCAGTGCTACAACAACTAGCGGGAGGTTGAATACGCAGTATTTT.